In its sample, the clone carrying this TCR beta chain was seen many times. Its specificity is unknown. The germline V and J ends were trimmed by 0 bases and 5 bases, with 16 bases remaining between them. This CDR3 region has 15 residues. Germline loops: CDR1 DFQATT, CDR2 SNEGSKA (reference sequence). This entry comes from a study of CD8 T cells in ankylosing spondylitis. Findings of the study overall: Some of the motif variants had earlier been found in reactive arthritis patients' fluid and blood. Ankylosing spondylitis blood seemed to carry a telltale TCR beta motif made of fewer than ten highly homologous variants. As for the disease-linked clones, they showed a CD8+ phenotype and occurred at relatively low frequencies in peripheral blood. The study looked at matched synovial fluid samples from ankylosing spondylitis patients. Disease-linked clones were reported to be significantly enriched there.

It was by quantitative 5'-RACE with molecular barcodes that TCR beta libraries were made. TCRdb fed the 5' RACE reads into MiXCR, producing one record per CDR3 protein. The sample lists around 490,000 distinct CDR3 sequences; approximately 5% were seen once. The chain recombines TRBV20-1 with TRBJ1-1; no definite D call. The clonotype was recovered from a male donor with ankylosing spondylitis. Sequencing was performed on blood, either unsorted or a sorted T cell fraction (not recorded which). CDR3 residues: CSARESLYYGTEAFF. DNA of the CDR3: TGCAGTGCTAGAGAGTCGCTTTACTACGGAACTGAAGCTTTCTTT.